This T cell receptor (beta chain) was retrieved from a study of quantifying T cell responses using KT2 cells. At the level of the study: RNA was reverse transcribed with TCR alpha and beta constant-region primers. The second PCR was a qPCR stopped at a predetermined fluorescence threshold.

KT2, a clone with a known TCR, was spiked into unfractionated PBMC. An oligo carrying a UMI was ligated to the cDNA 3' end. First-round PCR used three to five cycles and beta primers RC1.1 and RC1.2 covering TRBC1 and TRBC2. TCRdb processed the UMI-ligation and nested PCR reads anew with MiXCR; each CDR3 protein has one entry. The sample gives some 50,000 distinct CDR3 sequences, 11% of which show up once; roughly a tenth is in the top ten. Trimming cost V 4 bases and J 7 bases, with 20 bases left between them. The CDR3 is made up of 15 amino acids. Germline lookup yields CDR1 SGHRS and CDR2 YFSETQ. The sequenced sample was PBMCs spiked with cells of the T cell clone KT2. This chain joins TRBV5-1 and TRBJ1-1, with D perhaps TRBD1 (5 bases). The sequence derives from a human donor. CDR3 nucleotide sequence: TGCGCCAGCAGCCCTTCGGGGGGAGTTAGAGGTGAAGCTTTCTTT. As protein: CASSPSGGVRGEAFF.